The 14 T cell receptor beta chains presented below share a single source sample, sequenced in a study of post-analysis software for immune sequencing data. Included in the TCR beta cDNA libraries were unique molecular identifiers. A single record per CDR3 protein comes from TCRdb applying MiXCR to the PCR reads. This table has around 200,000 distinct CDR3 sequences, over 25% appearing once. These receptors are not linked to any known antigen. Study observations and caveats: In patients, TRBV5-6, TRBV5-1 and TRBV20-1 belonged to roughly 5 TRBV segments found more frequently than in controls.

Sequences were obtained from blood. The receptors originated from a girl aged 2-17 years with multiple sclerosis.

The gene calls are TRBV5-1 and TRBJ2-7, with D tentatively TRBD2 (6 bases). Germline CDR1 SGHRS, CDR2 YFSETQ. The length of the CDR3 is 13 residues. Trimming took 0 bases from V and 7 from J, leaving 11 bases between them. The CDR3 protein is CASSLVGSGEQYF. The CDR3 region has the DNA TGCGCCAGCAGCTTGGTCGGGAGCGGTGAGCAGTACTTC.

The chain links TRBV28 to TRBJ2-5; the D call may be TRBD1 or TRBD2 (5 bases each). Matching the DNA end better, TRBJ2-7 makes the J call doubtful. The CDR3 has 13 residues. Germline assignment: CDR1 MDHEN and CDR2 SYDVKM. The CDR3 region has the DNA TGTGCCAGCAGTTCGGGGCAGCCCTACGAGCAGTACTTC. Encoded protein: CASSSGQPYEQYF.

This clonotype was detected only a few times. The chain joins TRBV5-1 to TRBJ2-5; TRBD2 matches 7 bases. CDR1 is SGHRS and CDR2 is YFSETQ in the germline V gene. This CDR3 contains 14 residues. V dropped 1 base and J dropped 3; count of bases not matched to a gene: 3. In DNA, the CDR3 is TGCGCCAGCAGCTTGTTAGCGGGTGAAGAGACCCAGTACTTC. Translation gives CASSLLAGEETQYF.

This clonotype was seen only a few times. The V call is TRBV20-1, the J call TRBJ1-2; D is perhaps TRBD1 (6 bases). The CDR3 consists of 14 residues. Looked up from germline, CDR1 is DFQATT and CDR2 is SNEGSKA (reference sequence). Trimming took off 5 bases at V and 6 bases at J, with 19 bases between the two ends. The chain's CDR3 is CSAGNLATGNGYTF. In DNA, the CDR3 is TGCAGTGCTGGGAACCTCGCAACAGGGAATGGCTACACCTTC.

The rearrangement links TRBV27 to TRBJ2-5; D not certain. V lost 5 bases to trimming and J lost 2 bases, with 9 bases between them. CDR1 and CDR2 (germline): MNHEY, SMNVEV (reference sequence). The CDR3 has 13 residues. DNA for the CDR3: TGTGCCAGCAGTCATGGGCAGCAAGAGACCCAGTACTTC. This translates into CASSHGQQETQYF.

This sequence joins TRBV20-1 and TRBJ2-4, with TRBD2 as a possible D gene (5 bases). The J call may be faulty, since TRBJ2-7 better matches the DNA end. This CDR3 spans 15 amino acids. Germline loops: CDR1 DFQATT, CDR2 SNEGSKA (reference sequence). The CDR3 region is CSASHPSRGFYEQYF. As DNA, the CDR3 is TGCAGTGCTAGTCATCCCTCCAGAGGGTTCTACGAGCAGTACTTC.

The sample holds many counts of this clonotype. The V and J genes are TRBV6-5 and TRBJ2-1; 8 bases agree with TRBD1. Germline CDR1 reads MNHEY; CDR2 reads SVGAGI. After removal of 4 bases from V and 0 bases from J, the junction contained 5 bases not matched to a gene. The CDR3 totals 16 residues. The CDR3 sequence is CASSSGTGSSYNEQFF. In nucleotides, the CDR3 is TGTGCCAGCAGTTCAGGGACAGGAAGCTCCTACAATGAGCAGTTCTTC.

This clonotype was detected many times. The CDR3 is CASSPMTSGNTDTQYF. CDR3 DNA: TGTGCCAGCTCACCGATGACTAGCGGGAACACAGATACGCAGTATTTT. The chain is built from TRBV18 and TRBJ2-3; 11 nucleotides agree with TRBD2. Per germline, CDR1 KGHSH and CDR2 LQKENI. V lost 3 bases and J lost 2; bases outside the gene matches: 4. The CDR3 is made up of 16 amino acids. Full variable domain (remainder filled in from reference TRBV18 and TRBJ2-3): NAGVMQNPRHLVRRRGQEARLRCSPMKGHSHVYWYRQLPEEGLKFMVYLQKENIIDESGMPKERFSAEFPKEGPSILRIQQVVRGDSAAYFCASSPMTSGNTDTQYFGPGTRLTVL.

The chain combines TRBV6-5 with TRBJ2-5; D remains ambiguous. The CDR3 contains 15 residues. V was trimmed by 4 bases and J by 5 bases, leaving 17 bases between them. Germline V lookup: CDR1 MNHEY, CDR2 SVGAGI. This CDR3 is CASSLSPRSTETQYF. The DNA of the CDR3 is TGTGCCAGCAGTTTGTCGCCTCGGAGTACGGAGACCCAGTACTTC.

The chain joins TRBV5-1 to TRBJ2-1, with D possibly being TRBD1 or TRBD2 (5 bases each). This CDR3 has 14 amino acids. V was clipped by 2 bases and J by 6 bases, with 12 bases between them. Germline assignment: CDR1 SGHRS and CDR2 YFSETQ. The CDR3 coding sequence is TGCGCCAGCAGCTTCCTGAATGGGGGCAATGAGCAGTTCTTC. It specifies CASSFLNGGNEQFF. Using reference TRBV5-1 and TRBJ2-1 for the parts outside the CDR3, the full variable domain is KAGVTQTPRYLIKTRGQQVTLSCSPISGHRSVSWYQQTPGQGLQFLFEYFSETQRNKGNFPGRFSGRQFSNSRSEMNVSTLELGDSALYLCASSFLNGGNEQFFGPGTRLTVL.

The chain couples TRBV5-1 to TRBJ2-4, with 10 nucleotides matching TRBD1. The better agreement between TRBJ2-7 and the DNA end casts doubt on the J call. Germline CDR1 reads SGHRS; CDR2 reads YFSETQ. The CDR3 is 15 residues long. CDR3 sequence reads: CASSFLDRGAYEQYF. CDR3 coding DNA: TGCGCCAGCAGCTTTCTGGACAGGGGGGCCTACGAGCAGTACTTC.

This clonotype was seen a few times. The chain uses TRBV3-1 and TRBJ2-3; 14 bases fit TRBD2. In germline, CDR1 is LGHDT, CDR2 YNNKEL (reference sequence). J lost 5 bases, V lost 4 bases, and 14 bases had no gene match. The CDR3 consists of 19 residues. The DNA of the CDR3 is TGTGCCAGCAGCCGAAAACCCATTGGACTAGCGGGAGGACTAGATACGCAGTATTTT. Its translation: CASSRKPIGLAGGLDTQYF.

This clonotype was found many times. The V and J genes are TRBV7-2 and TRBJ2-4; weak D call: TRBD2 (6 bases). Trimming took 3 bases from V and 7 from J, leaving 13 bases between them. Germline values: CDR1 SGHTA, CDR2 FQGNSA. The CDR3 sequence is 14 residues long. The CDR3: CASSFPNGGNIQYF. The CDR3 DNA reads as TGTGCCAGCAGCTTTCCGAACGGAGGGAACATTCAGTACTTC. Drawing the rest from reference TRBV7-2 and TRBJ2-4, the complete variable domain is GAGVSQSPSNKVTEKGKDVELRCDPISGHTALYWYRQSLGQGLEFLIYFQGNSAPDKSGLPSDRFSAERTGGSVSTLTIQRTQQEDSAVYLCASSFPNGGNIQYFGAGTRLSVL.

This clonotype was seen at least ten times. The V and J genes are TRBV5-1 and TRBJ2-1; 7 bases agree with TRBD1. The CDR3 sequence is 13 residues long. Germline trimming cut 4 bases from V and 4 bases from J; bases unmatched to any gene: 2. Germline V gene sequence: CDR1 SGHRS, CDR2 YFSETQ. The CDR3 spells CASSKDRYNEQFF. The CDR3 DNA reads TGCGCCAGCAGCAAGGACAGGTACAATGAGCAGTTCTTC.